This entry lists 7 T cell receptor beta chains sequenced from one sample in a study of cytomegalovirus exposure and HLA in healthy donors (dated by TCRdb to 2017 to 2019). Receptor libraries were prepared by the immunoSEQ multiplex PCR assay. A mixture of 60 forward primers for TCR Vbeta segments and 13 reverse primers for TCR Jbeta segments was used in the multiplex PCR. TCRdb re-hosts the immuneACCESS table, in-frame sequences only. Its copies lack some clones; in the studies checked, an unresolved V gene accounts for under half of them, and the cause for the rest is not known. The sample table holds fewer than 250,000 clones, of which more than 75% were seen once. More than 3% of the sample goes to the ten largest clones. Sequenced sample: PBMCs. The receptors here all came from a man aged 35 to 55 in good health and CMV-seropositive.

The sample holds a few counts of this clone. This sequence joins TRBV5-1 and TRBJ1-5; TRBD1 is a possible D gene (5 bases). Germline loops: CDR1 SGHRS, CDR2 YFSETQ. V dropped 1 base and J dropped 4 bases, with 9 bases sitting between them. This CDR3 region has 14 residues. CDR3 bases: TGCGCCAGCAGCTTGAGTGGGGGGAATCAGCCCCAGCATTTT. Its protein product is CASSLSGGNQPQHF.

This clone was observed a single time. The chain is built from TRBV5-1 and TRBJ2-5, with 9 bases aligning to TRBD1. Per the germline V gene, CDR1 is SGHRS and CDR2 is YFSETQ. This CDR3 contains 15 residues. The trim removed 3 bases at V and 2 bases at J, leaving 5 bases unmatched. The CDR3 reads CASSYVTGGQETQYF. The CDR3 DNA reads as TGCGCCAGCAGCTACGTGACAGGGGGACAAGAGACCCAGTACTTC.

The chain carries TRBV7-8 and TRBJ2-1; 8 nucleotides align to TRBD2. Germline CDR1 and CDR2: SGHVS and FQNEAQ. The V segment lost 8 bases and the J segment 6 bases; nucleotides outside the gene matches: 6. CDR3 length equals 13 residues. This chain's CDR3 is CASRAGASNEQFF. CDR3 bases: TGTGCCAGCCGAGCGGGAGCGAGCAATGAGCAGTTCTTC. Drawing the rest from reference TRBV7-8 and TRBJ2-1, the complete variable domain is GAGVSQSPRYKVAKRGQDVALRCDPISGHVSLFWYQQALGQGPEFLTYFQNEAQLDKSGLPSDRFFAERPEGSVSTLKIQRTQQEDSAVYLCASRAGASNEQFFGPGTRLTVL.

CDR3 DNA: TGCGCCAGCAGCCTAGGGGAAAGGCCTTCATCCTACGAGCAGTACTTC. The encoded protein is CASSLGERPSSYEQYF. The chain combines TRBV23-1 with TRBJ2-7, with D possibly matching TRBD1 (5 bases). TRBV23-1 is assigned to the ORF class and has an uncertain function. V gave up 6 bases and J gave up 1 base, with 19 bases separating them. The CDR3 length is 16 residues.

The chain uses TRBV19 and TRBJ2-7, with TRBD2 matching over 7 bases. Germline lookup yields CDR1 LNHDA and CDR2 SQIVND (reference sequence). After removal of 1 base from V and 6 bases from J, the junction contained 6 bases not matched to a gene. The CDR3 contains 14 residues. Here the CDR3 reads CASSIGGGSREQYF. The CDR3 DNA is TGTGCCAGTAGTATAGGTGGCGGGAGCCGCGAGCAGTACTTC. The variable domain in full, completed from reference TRBV19 and TRBJ2-7, reads DGGITQSPKYLFRKEGQNVTLSCEQNLNHDAMYWYRQDPGQGLRLIYYSQIVNDFQKGDIAEGYSVSREKKESFPLTVTSAQKNPTAFYLCASSIGGGSREQYFGPGTRLTVT.

V gene TRBV6-1 combines with J gene TRBJ1-4, with D tentatively TRBD1 (6 bases). This CDR3 region has 14 residues. V lost 3 bases and J lost 8, with 13 bases in between. Germline CDR1 reads MNHNS; CDR2 reads SASEGT. CDR3 in DNA: TGTGCCAGCAGTGATAACAGGGTCGGGGAAAAACTGTTTTTT. It translates to CASSDNRVGEKLFF.

The rearrangement links TRBV28 to TRBJ2-5; D not certain. The CDR3 has 13 residues. Trimming pared 2 bases from V and 5 bases from J, leaving 9 bases between. Germline V gene sequence: CDR1 MDHEN, CDR2 SYDVKM. CDR3 DNA sequence: TGTGCCAGCAGTTTACCTAGATTGGAGACCCAGTACTTC. It yields the protein CASSLPRLETQYF.